A single sample is the source of the 4 T cell receptor beta chains below, sequenced in a study of T-cell reconstitution after alpha-beta-depleted transplantation in children (dated by TCRdb to about 2016). The treatment or condition label for this specimen denotes: allogeneic hematopoietic cell transplantation with graft depleted of TCRalphabeta T cells and CD19 B cells. Library construction relied on PCR. The sample was run on an Illumina HiSeq 2500. To normalize quantification of the TCRbeta repertoire, the TCR libraries were built with molecular barcoding that relied on unique molecular identifiers. Through fastp at Q25 and MiXCR, TCRdb rebuilt clones from the public reads, retaining in-frame beta chains. Rows with one shared CDR3 protein collapse into an entry with the most common genes and DNA. Counted in this sample were over 45,000 distinct CDR3 sequences; approximately 46% of them appeared once. Of the sample, about 98% falls within the top ten clones.

This material consisted of PBMCs, mostly from graft donor cells, taken 360 days after TCRalphabeta/CD19-depleted stem cell transplant. All receptors derive from a male patient under 18 who had a stem cell transplant for acute lymphoblastic leukemia, so the T cells may come from the graft donor.

This clonotype was detected once. The rearrangement links TRBV7-3 to TRBJ2-5; 7 bases line up with TRBD2. V lost 5 bases and J lost 2; bases outside the gene matches: 8. This CDR3 contains 15 residues. CDR1 is SGHTA and CDR2 is FQGTGA in the germline V gene. The CDR3 nucleotides read TGTGCCAGCAGCCCCGCGGGCGGGGGACAAGAGACCCAGTACTTC. This translates into CASSPAGGGQETQYF.

V and J are TRBV29-1 and TRBJ1-1; possible D gene TRBD1, 6 bases. The CDR3 totals 15 residues. Germline-derived CDR1 and CDR2 are SQVTM and ANQGSEA. Trimming cost V 4 bases and J 5 bases, with 20 bases left between them. The CDR3 region is CSVGPPAGAGTEAFF. CDR3 bases: TGCAGCGTTGGGCCTCCCGCAGGGGCCGGGACTGAAGCTTTCTTT.

The chain has TRBV5-1 and TRBJ2-4; 7 nucleotides agree with TRBD1. The V gene's germline CDR1 is SGHRS and CDR2 YFSETQ. After removal of 5 bases from V and 4 bases from J, the junction contained 0 bases not matched to a gene. CDR3 length: 12 residues. In DNA, the CDR3 is TGCGCCAGCAGGGGACAGAAAAACATTCAGTACTTC. It codes for CASRGQKNIQYF.

The chain couples TRBV5-1 to TRBJ2-1; a possible D gene is TRBD2 (7 bases). V gave up 4 bases and J gave up 4 bases, with 21 bases separating them. The germline CDR1 and CDR2 sequences are SGHRS and YFSETQ. There are 17 residues in the CDR3. CDR3 amino acids: CASSLPLGGRGYNEQFF. The CDR3 DNA reads TGCGCCAGCAGCCTCCCCCTGGGGGGGAGGGGGTACAATGAGCAGTTCTTC.